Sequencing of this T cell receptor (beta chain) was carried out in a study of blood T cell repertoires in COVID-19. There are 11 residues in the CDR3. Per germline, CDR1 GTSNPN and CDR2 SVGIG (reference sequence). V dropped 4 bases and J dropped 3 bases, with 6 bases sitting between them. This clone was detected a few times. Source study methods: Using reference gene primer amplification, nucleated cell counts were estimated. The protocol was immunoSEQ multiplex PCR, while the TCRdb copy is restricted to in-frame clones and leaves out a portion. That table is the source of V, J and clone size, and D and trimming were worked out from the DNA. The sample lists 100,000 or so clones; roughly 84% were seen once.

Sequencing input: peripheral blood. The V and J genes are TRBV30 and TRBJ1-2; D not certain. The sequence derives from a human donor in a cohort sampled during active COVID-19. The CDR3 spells CAWIVDYGYTF. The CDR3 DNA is TGTGCCTGGATCGTTGACTATGGCTACACCTTC.